A single sample gave rise to the 23 T cell receptor beta chains below, sequenced in a study of T-cell memory formation after mild COVID-19. TCRdb used MiXCR to reprocess the 5' RACE reads, holding one entry per CDR3 protein. The sample shows some 340,000 distinct CDR3 sequences, about an eighth of them seen only once. Input material: PBMCs or a T cell subset sorted from them (not recorded which). All receptors come from a man in his late teens or twenties who had mild COVID-19 (a few samples of this study predate the infection). Cell type and time point are not known.

This chain links TRBV29-1 with TRBJ1-2; D not resolved. The CDR3 runs 11 residues. V was clipped by 2 bases and J by 2 bases, with 3 bases between them. CDR1 and CDR2 (germline): SQVTM, ANQGSEA. This CDR3 is CSVERNYGYTF. The CDR3, as DNA: TGCAGCGTTGAAAGGAACTATGGCTACACCTTC.

V and J are TRBV5-4 and TRBJ2-7; D call uncertain. V dropped 1 base and J dropped 7 bases, with 9 bases sitting between them. Looked up from germline, CDR1 is SGHNT and CDR2 is YYREEE (reference sequence). CDR3 length: 12 residues. The CDR3 loop is CASSLLDEEQYF. CDR3 in DNA: TGTGCCAGCAGCTTGTTGGATGAAGAGCAGTACTTC.

CDR3 sequence (DNA): TGTGCCAGCAGCTTAAGACAGGGATATGGCTACACCTTC. Translating gives CASSLRQGYGYTF. V usage is TRBV7-2 and J usage is TRBJ1-2; 7 bases are a match to TRBD1. Germline V gives CDR1 SGHTA, CDR2 FQGNSA. This CDR3 is 13 amino acids long. V lost 2 bases, J lost 5 bases, and 2 bases stayed unmatched.

The CDR3 protein is CASSYRGTAQTNTEAFF. Here the CDR3 DNA reads TGTGCCAGCAGTTATAGAGGGACAGCCCAAACGAACACTGAAGCTTTCTTT. The chain recombines TRBV27 with TRBJ1-1, with 7 positions matching TRBD1. The germline CDR1 and CDR2 sequences are MNHEY and SMNVEV (reference sequence). V was pared by 4 bases and J by 1 base, with 12 bases of the junction left unmatched. There are 17 residues in the CDR3.

The table lists this clonotype with a few counts. The CDR3: CASNSAGGPVGELFF. The CDR3 DNA is TGTGCCAGCAACTCAGCGGGGGGGCCGGTTGGGGAGCTGTTTTTT. The chain couples TRBV12-3 or TRBV12-4 to TRBJ2-2; TRBD2 agrees at 10 bases. The V and J ends lost 7 bases and 8 bases, in that order; junction bases with no gene match: 10. The CDR3 covers 15 residues.

This clonotype came up many times. The V call is TRBV20-1, the J call TRBJ2-2; possibly TRBD1 for D (6 bases). Trimming removed 6 bases from V and 3 bases from J, with 23 bases in between. Germline values: CDR1 DFQATT, CDR2 SNEGSKA (reference sequence). The CDR3 has 17 amino acids. CDR3 nucleotide sequence: TGCAGTGCCAAGTTCAGGGGTGTAGATTACGACACCGGGGAGCTGTTTTTT. This encodes CSAKFRGVDYDTGELFF.

CDR3 in DNA: TGCGCCAGCAGCCAACCCAGCGGGGGGCCTCTTAGGGAGACCCAGTACTTC. The encoded protein is CASSQPSGGPLRETQYF. V usage is TRBV4-1 and J usage is TRBJ2-5, with 9 positions matching TRBD2. Germline trimming cut 2 bases from V and 5 bases from J; bases unmatched to any gene: 12. Germline loops: CDR1 MGHRA, CDR2 YSYEKL. CDR3 length: 17 residues.

The chain recombines TRBV7-9 with TRBJ1-2; TRBD1 agrees at 7 bases. J lost 6 bases, V lost 3 bases, and 4 bases had no gene match. This CDR3 is 13 amino acids long. Germline V gives CDR1 SEHNR, CDR2 FQNEAQ (reference sequence). CDR3 region: CASSFGGGDGYTF. CDR3 DNA: TGTGCCAGCAGCTTTGGAGGGGGCGATGGCTACACCTTC.

A few counts support this clonotype. The chain employs TRBV5-6 and TRBJ1-5, with D possibly TRBD1 on 5 matching bases. Trimming took off 0 bases at V and 9 bases at J, with 22 bases between the two ends. The CDR3 is made up of 17 amino acids. Germline lookup yields CDR1 SGHDT and CDR2 YYEEEE. The chain's CDR3 is CASSLARIRGPRRPQHF. The CDR3 nucleotides read TGTGCCAGCAGCTTGGCCAGGATTCGGGGCCCGAGGAGGCCCCAGCATTTT.

This clonotype has at least ten counts. This chain joins TRBV5-4 and TRBJ2-1; 15 bases match TRBD2. The V gene's germline CDR1 is SGHNT and CDR2 YYREEE (reference sequence). The CDR3 is 17 residues long. The J segment lost 5 bases and the V segment lost 3 bases, leaving 6 bases of the junction unmatched. CDR3 amino acids: CASSSRTSGGANNEQFF. The DNA of the CDR3 is TGTGCCAGCAGCTCCCGGACTAGCGGGGGGGCAAACAATGAGCAGTTCTTC.

The gene calls are TRBV29-1 and TRBJ2-7; 8 positions agree with TRBD1. After removal of 4 bases from V and 4 bases from J, the junction contained 9 bases not matched to a gene. CDR3 size: 14 residues. Germline V lookup: CDR1 SQVTM, CDR2 ANQGSEA. The CDR3 reads CSVGGARGLYEQYF. CDR3 DNA: TGCAGCGTTGGCGGGGCCAGGGGGCTGTACGAGCAGTACTTC.

In this sample, this clonotype turned up many times. V usage is TRBV20-1 and J usage is TRBJ1-1; perhaps TRBD1 as D (6 bases). The CDR3 spans 14 residues. Trimming cost V 5 bases and J 3 bases, with 16 bases left between them. Germline loops: CDR1 DFQATT, CDR2 SNEGSKA (reference sequence). CDR3 DNA: TGCAGTGCTCAAGGACAGCGACAGTACACTGAAGCTTTCTTT. It is translated as CSAQGQRQYTEAFF.

The chain links TRBV6-5 to TRBJ2-5; tentatively, D is TRBD2 (6 bases). V lost 5 bases to trimming and J lost 4 bases, with 14 bases between them. The CDR3 spans 14 residues. Germline CDR1 and CDR2: MNHEY and SVGAGI. CDR3: CASSQRERVETQYF. CDR3 DNA: TGTGCCAGCAGTCAACGGGAGAGGGTAGAGACCCAGTACTTC.

The gene calls are TRBV7-8 and TRBJ2-2; D unclear. Trimming took off 1 base at V and 7 bases at J, with 7 bases between the two ends. Germline lookup yields CDR1 SGHVS and CDR2 FQNEAQ. This CDR3 region has 13 residues. The CDR3 is CASSLGLGGELFF. For the CDR3, the DNA is TGTGCCAGCAGCTTAGGTCTGGGCGGGGAGCTGTTTTTT.

The gene calls are TRBV15 and TRBJ1-2; D might be TRBD1 (5 bases). Germline CDR1 is LNHNV and CDR2 is YYDKDF (reference sequence). Trimming cost V 0 bases and J 6 bases, with 8 bases left between them. The CDR3 spans 13 residues. CDR3 bases: TGTGCCACCAGCAGAGAGGGGGGGAATGGCTACACCTTC. This encodes CATSREGGNGYTF.

V gene TRBV7-9 combines with J gene TRBJ1-6; D is undetermined. The CDR3 totals 16 residues. V was trimmed by 5 bases and J by 8 bases, leaving 19 bases between them. CDR1 and CDR2 (germline): SEHNR, FQNEAQ (reference sequence). CDR3 sequence: CASSASPGPLDSPLHF. In DNA, the CDR3 is TGTGCCAGCAGCGCCTCCCCGGGCCCTCTGGATTCACCCCTCCACTTT.

The chain joins TRBV7-9 to TRBJ1-4; 12 bases are shared with TRBD1. Germline V gene data show CDR1 as SEHNR and CDR2 as FQNEAQ (reference sequence). J was trimmed by 8 bases and V by 3 bases; bases with no gene match: 4. The CDR3 is 15 amino acids. DNA of the CDR3: TGTGCCAGCAGCTTTCCCGGGACAGGGGGCGAAAAACTGTTTTTT. Amino acid sequence: CASSFPGTGGEKLFF.

This rearrangement joins TRBV18 to TRBJ2-7; the match to TRBD1 covers 8 bases. The CDR3 loop spans 15 amino acids. Per germline, CDR1 KGHSH and CDR2 LQKENI. V shed 2 bases, J shed 6 bases, and the junction held 9 bases outside the gene matches. The CDR3 loop is CASSPRTGLSLEQYF. CDR3 bases: TGTGCCAGCTCACCAAGGACAGGGTTGTCTCTCGAGCAGTACTTC.

J is TRBJ1-2 and V is TRBV5-1, with D maybe TRBD1 (5 bases). V was trimmed by 0 bases and J by 6 bases, leaving 21 bases between them. In germline, CDR1 is SGHRS, CDR2 YFSETQ. The CDR3 spans 17 residues. The CDR3 region is CASSLEVAGSHSNGYTF. The CDR3 coding sequence is TGCGCCAGCAGCTTGGAGGTTGCAGGGTCGCATTCGAATGGCTACACCTTC.

The rearrangement uses TRBV11-3 and TRBJ1-5; D unresolved. CDR3 length: 17 amino acids. V gave up 3 bases and J gave up 5 bases, with 20 bases separating them. CDR1 and CDR2 (germline): SGHNT, YENEEA. CDR3 nucleotide sequence: TGTGCCAGCAGCTTCTGTCTGACGAAACCCAGAGATCAGCCCCAGCATTTT. It codes for CASSFCLTKPRDQPQHF.

In this sample, this clonotype turned up many times. The chain joins TRBV20-1 to TRBJ2-7; the match to TRBD1 covers 8 bases. Germline CDR1 is DFQATT and CDR2 is SNEGSKA (reference sequence). Trimming took 5 bases from V and 2 from J; bases not matched to a gene: 5. CDR3 length equals 13 residues. The CDR3 DNA is TGCAGTGCTCCAGGACAGGGCCCCTACGAGCAGTACGTC. Its protein product is CSAPGQGPYEQYV.

The chain carries TRBV5-1 and TRBJ1-4; D gene uncertain. Germline V lookup: CDR1 SGHRS, CDR2 YFSETQ. V lost 0 bases and J lost 0, with 15 bases in between. This CDR3 is 18 amino acids long. In nucleotides, the CDR3 is TGCGCCAGCAGCTTGGAATCCCCAGACATTGCAACTAATGAAAAACTGTTTTTT. It yields the protein CASSLESPDIATNEKLFF.

The V and J genes are TRBV6-5 and TRBJ2-3; TRBD1 might be the D (5 bases). Looked up from germline, CDR1 is MNHEY and CDR2 is SVGAGI. There are 15 residues in the CDR3. Trimming cost V 3 bases and J 1 base, with 11 bases left between them. This chain's CDR3 is CASSYYKGGTDTQYF. The CDR3, as DNA: TGTGCCAGCAGTTATTATAAAGGGGGCACAGATACGCAGTATTTT.